Listed below are T cell receptor beta chains from one sample, sequenced in a study of PD-L1 blockade in urothelial cancer. Some clones are missing from TCRdb's copy, which holds only in-frame ones; the method was immunoSEQ multiplex PCR. The table lists 60,000 to 80,000 clones, 88% of them singletons, with about 11% in the top ten. Sequenced here: PBMCs, sampled around atezolizumab (anti-PD-L1) treatment. The receptors were gathered from a man in his fifties or sixties with urothelial cancer. Each CDR3 is given with its conserved first and last residue. The D gene is left open where the match is weak. Only part of the rows carry a size: once, few, many, or a class if the clone is expanded.

clone_size | j_call | d_call | v_call | cdr3_nt | cdr3_aa
NA | TRBJ2-1 | TRBD2 | TRBV9 | TGTGCCAGCAGCGGCCCCGGACTAGCGGGAGGGCCATCGCATGAGCAGTTCTTC | CASSGPGLAGGPSHEQFF
NA | TRBJ2-1 | NA | TRBV6-1 | TGTGCCAGCAGTGAAGAAGACTACTCCTACAATGAGCAGTTCTTC | CASSEEDYSYNEQFF
NA | TRBJ2-3 | TRBD1 | TRBV2 | TGTGCCAGCAGTCGGGACAGGGGTAGCACAGATACGCAGTATTTT | CASSRDRGSTDTQYF
NA | TRBJ1-2 | NA | TRBV2 | TGTGCCAGCACCCTGATGACGGGATCCTATGGCTACACCTTC | CASTLMTGSYGYTF
NA | TRBJ1-3 | NA | TRBV6-5 | TGTGCCAGCACCGAGAGCTCTGGAAACACCATATATTTT | CASTESSGNTIYF
once | TRBJ2-7 | TRBD2 | TRBV7-3 | TGTGCCAGCAGCCCTGGCGGGAGTCTATACTTC | CASSPGGSLYF
NA | TRBJ2-5 | TRBD2 | TRBV11-2 | TGTGCCAGCAGCCCCTTAGCGGGGGGATTCACGGCCCAGTACTTC | CASSPLAGGFTAQYF
NA | TRBJ2-3 | NA | TRBV9 | TGTGCCAGCAGTGGACTCCCGCAGGGCACAGATACGCAGTATTTT | CASSGLPQGTDTQYF
NA | TRBJ1-5 | NA | TRBV5-4 | TGTGCCAGCAGCTTGGATCCCGGGATAGGTCAGCCCCAGCATTTT | CASSLDPGIGQPQHF
few | TRBJ1-2 | NA | TRBV27 | TGTGCCAGCAGTTTAAAAGGGGCTAACTATGGCTACACCTTC | CASSLKGANYGYTF
NA | TRBJ1-3 | TRBD1 | TRBV6-5 | TGTGCCAGCAGTTACTCGAGACCGGGACAGAGAAACACCATATATTTT | CASSYSRPGQRNTIYF
once | TRBJ1-5 | NA | TRBV6-1 | TGTGCCAGCAGTTCCCAGGGAGGGCAGCCCCAGCATTTT | CASSSQGGQPQHF
NA | TRBJ2-7 | NA | TRBV27 | TGTGCCAGCAGTTTGAGTAGCTCCCAACTCGAGCAGTACTTC | CASSLSSSQLEQYF
NA | TRBJ2-7 | NA | TRBV11-2 | TGTGCCAGCAGCTTAGACAGGGCCTCCTACGAGCAGTACTTC | CASSLDRASYEQYF
NA | TRBJ1-2 | NA | TRBV6-5 | TGTGCCAGCAGCCGACTTTCCGGCTTTGGCTACACCTTC | CASSRLSGFGYTF
NA | TRBJ1-2 | NA | TRBV7-9 | TGTGCCAGCAGCTTAACCGAGCTGCGCTACACCTTC | CASSLTELRYTF
NA | TRBJ2-5 | TRBD1 | TRBV7-2 | TGTGCCAGCAAAAACACAGGGGGCTCCCAAGAGACCCAGTACTTC | CASKNTGGSQETQYF
NA | TRBJ1-5 | NA | TRBV6-1 | TGTGCCAGCAGTGATCTGTATAGCAATCAGCCCCAGCATTTT | CASSDLYSNQPQHF
NA | TRBJ1-1 | TRBD1 | TRBV5-6 | TGTGCCAGCAGAGAAGTGGGACAGGGGGGGACTGAAGCTTTCTTT | CASREVGQGGTEAFF
NA | TRBJ1-4 | NA | TRBV5-1 | TGCGCCAGCAGCTCCGTTCCCGGAGTTCGAGAAAAACTGTTTTTT | CASSSVPGVREKLFF
few | TRBJ1-5 | TRBD1 | TRBV9 | TGTGCCAGCAGCGTATTAGGACAGGCCTCCTCGCCCCAGCATTTT | CASSVLGQASSPQHF
NA | TRBJ2-7 | NA | TRBV27 | TGTGCCAGCAGTACCGGGGGAGCTGGGCAGTACTTC | CASSTGGAGQYF
NA | TRBJ2-2 | TRBD1 | TRBV19 | TGTGCCAGTAGTAGGGGACAGGGTATGTTAGGCGGGGAGCTGTTTTTT | CASSRGQGMLGGELFF
NA | TRBJ1-1 | TRBD1 | TRBV2 | TGTGCCAGTTATCGGGACAGAAACACTGAAGCTTTCTTT | CASYRDRNTEAFF
many | TRBJ1-5 | NA | TRBV19 | TGTGCCAGTAGTTTTCGGAATCAGCCCCAGCATTTT | CASSFRNQPQHF
NA | TRBJ1-5 | NA | TRBV19 | TGTGCCAGTAGTATTCCCCTCACCGGGACACTCTATCCCCCGGAGCCCCAGCATTTT | CASSIPLTGTLYPPEPQHF
few | TRBJ2-1 | TRBD2 | TRBV7-3 | TGTGCCAGCAGCTTAGGCCTTGCTGGCGGGAGTTTGGAAGAGCAGTTCTTC | CASSLGLAGGSLEEQFF
NA | TRBJ2-1 | NA | TRBV9 | TGTGCCAGCAGCGTAGGGGACTTCCACAATGAGCAGTTCTTC | CASSVGDFHNEQFF
NA | TRBJ2-7 | TRBD1 | TRBV5-6 | TGTGCCAGCAGCCATGTAGACAGGGTCGAGCAGTACTTC | CASSHVDRVEQYF
NA | TRBJ2-7 | NA | TRBV6-5 | TGTGCCACCGGGTCTAGCGCCTACGAGCAGTACTTC | CATGSSAYEQYF
NA | TRBJ2-2 | TRBD2 | TRBV6-6 | TGTGCCAGCAGGGGAGGGGCGAACACCGGGGAGCTGTTTTTT | CASRGGANTGELFF
NA | TRBJ1-1 | NA | TRBV28 | TGTGCCAGTAATCCCCCTAGGCACACTGAAGCTTTCTTT | CASNPPRHTEAFF
NA | TRBJ2-3 | TRBD2 | TRBV2 | TGTGCCAGCAAGGACTGGGACTACACAGATACGCAGTATTTT | CASKDWDYTDTQYF
NA | TRBJ2-1 | TRBD2 | TRBV5-4 | TGTGCCAGCAGCTTGGATAGCGGGAGTTTGGATGAGCAGTTCTTC | CASSLDSGSLDEQFF
few | TRBJ1-5 | NA | TRBV2 | TGTGCCAGCAGTGTATATAGCAATCAGCCCCAGCATTTT | CASSVYSNQPQHF
NA | TRBJ1-1 | NA | TRBV9 | TGTGCCAGCAGCGTAGCGGGGGGGAGCACTGAAGCTTTCTTT | CASSVAGGSTEAFF
medium-sized | TRBJ1-2 | TRBD1 | TRBV29-1 | TGCAGCGTCGCCGGGACAGTCTATGGCTACACCTTC | CSVAGTVYGYTF
NA | TRBJ1-5 | TRBD1 | TRBV28 | TGTGCCAGCAGCTGGGACAGGGTCAATCAGCCCCAGCATTTT | CASSWDRVNQPQHF
NA | TRBJ1-5 | TRBD1 | TRBV28 | TGTGCCAGCAGTATACCGGGACAGGGGTTACGAAATCAGCCCCAGCATTTT | CASSIPGQGLRNQPQHF
NA | TRBJ1-5 | NA | TRBV2 | TGTGCCAGCAGTGCCTGGTCAGGCAATCAGCCCCAGCATTTT | CASSAWSGNQPQHF
few | TRBJ1-1 | NA | TRBV20-1 | TGCAGTGAGAACGGGAAGACTGAAGCTTTCTTT | CSENGKTEAFF
NA | TRBJ1-1 | NA | TRBV27 | TGTGCCAGCAGGCCGACAGGGAACACTGAAGCTTTCTTT | CASRPTGNTEAFF
NA | TRBJ2-7 | NA | TRBV6-5 | TGTGCCAGCAACCAGGGTCATACGAGCTCCTACGAGCAGTACTTC | CASNQGHTSSYEQYF
NA | TRBJ1-2 | NA | TRBV4-1 | TGCGCCAGCAGCCATCCCGTGGAGGCCTCCCGCTATGGCTACACCTTC | CASSHPVEASRYGYTF
NA | TRBJ1-3 | TRBD1 | TRBV7-9 | TGTGCCAGCAGCCCTCCCCCGGGACAGATTGGAAACACCATATATTTT | CASSPPPGQIGNTIYF
NA | TRBJ2-1 | NA | TRBV5-4 | TGTGCCAGCAGGGGGAGCTCCTACAATGAGCAGTTCTTC | CASRGSSYNEQFF
few | TRBJ1-2 | TRBD1 | TRBV28 | TGTGCCAGCAGTCGTACAGGGGGCGCGGGCTACACCTTC | CASSRTGGAGYTF
NA | TRBJ2-7 | TRBD1 | TRBV5-4 | TGTGCCAGCAGCCATGACAGGGGGACTACCTACGAGCAGTACTTC | CASSHDRGTTYEQYF
NA | TRBJ2-1 | TRBD2 | TRBV9 | TGTGCCAGCAGCGTAGAGGGACTAGCGGCGAGATACAATGAGCAGTTCTTC | CASSVEGLAARYNEQFF
NA | TRBJ2-1 | NA | TRBV4-2 | TGTGCCAGCAGCCAAGAACTTCTGACTTTCCGAGGCGATGAGCAGTTCTTC | CASSQELLTFRGDEQFF
NA | TRBJ1-2 | NA | TRBV6-5 | TGTGCCAGCAGTTACAGAGGGCGCGGCTACACCTTC | CASSYRGRGYTF
NA | TRBJ1-1 | NA | TRBV9 | TGTGCCAGCAGCGTAGGGGTCGGGGGCACTGAAGCTTTCTTT | CASSVGVGGTEAFF
NA | TRBJ2-7 | TRBD1 | TRBV2 | TGTGCCAGCATGTCGGACAGGTTCACCTACGAGCAGTACTTC | CASMSDRFTYEQYF